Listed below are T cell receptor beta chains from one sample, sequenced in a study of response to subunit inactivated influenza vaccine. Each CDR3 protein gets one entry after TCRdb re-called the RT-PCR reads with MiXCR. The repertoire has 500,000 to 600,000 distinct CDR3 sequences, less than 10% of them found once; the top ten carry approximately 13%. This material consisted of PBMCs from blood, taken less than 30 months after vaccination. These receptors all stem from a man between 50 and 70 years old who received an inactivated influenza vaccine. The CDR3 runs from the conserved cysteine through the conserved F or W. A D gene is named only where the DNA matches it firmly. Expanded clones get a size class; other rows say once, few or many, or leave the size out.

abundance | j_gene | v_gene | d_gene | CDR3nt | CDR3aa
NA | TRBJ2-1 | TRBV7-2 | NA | TGTGCCAGCAGCTTAGTGTCTAGCGTGACCAGTGAGCAGTTCTTC | CASSLVSSVTSEQFF
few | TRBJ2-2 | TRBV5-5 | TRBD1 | TGTGCCAGCAGCGAGACAGGGTCGGACACCGGGGAGCTGTTTTTT | CASSETGSDTGELFF
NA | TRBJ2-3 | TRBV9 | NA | TGTGCCAGCAGCGTAGAGGAGAGGCGCACAGATACGCAGTATTTT | CASSVEERRTDTQYF
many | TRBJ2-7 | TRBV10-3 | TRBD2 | TGTGCCATCAGCGGATCCGGGACTAGCCTTTACGAGCAGTACTTC | CAISGSGTSLYEQYF
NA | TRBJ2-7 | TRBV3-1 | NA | TGTGCCAGCAGCCGGAACTCGGGGGGCCACACCTACGAGCAGTACTTC | CASSRNSGGHTYEQYF
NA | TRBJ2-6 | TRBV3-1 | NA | TGTGCCAGCAGCCAGGGCACGAGGGCCAACGTCCTGACTTTC | CASSQGTRANVLTF
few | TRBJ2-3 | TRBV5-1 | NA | TGCGCCAGCAGTTCTACTACAGGAAGCACAGATACGCAGTATTTT | CASSSTTGSTDTQYF
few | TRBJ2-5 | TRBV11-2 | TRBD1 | TGTGCCAGCAGCTTAGATCTTGGACAGGGCTTCGACTTC | CASSLDLGQGFDF
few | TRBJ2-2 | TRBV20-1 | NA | TGCAGTGCTAGGGGGTGGGCCTACACCGGGGAGCTGTTTTTT | CSARGWAYTGELFF
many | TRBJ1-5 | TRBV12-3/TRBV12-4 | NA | TGTGCCAGCACCCTGTCCCCACCGGTCGGGCCCCAGCATTTT | CASTLSPPVGPQHF
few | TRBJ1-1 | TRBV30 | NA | TGTGCCTGGGGGCCCCAGGGGACTGAAGCTTTCTTT | CAWGPQGTEAFF
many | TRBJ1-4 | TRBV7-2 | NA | TGTGCCAGCAGCTTCGGGACGGTTGAAAAACTGTTTTTT | CASSFGTVEKLFF
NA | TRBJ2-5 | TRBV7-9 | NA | TGTGCCAGCAGCTCAACGATGGGGACCCAGTACTTC | CASSSTMGTQYF
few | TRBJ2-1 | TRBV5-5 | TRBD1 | TGTGCCAGCAGCGGGACAGGGGTCGGGGTGCAGTTCTTC | CASSGTGVGVQFF
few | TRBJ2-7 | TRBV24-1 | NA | TGTGCCACCCGGGCCGGAACTCACAAAGAGCAGTACTTC | CATRAGTHKEQYF
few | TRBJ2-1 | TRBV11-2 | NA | TGTGCCAGCAGCCGAAGCGGAGATCGGGCCAATGAGCAGTTCTTC | CASSRSGDRANEQFF
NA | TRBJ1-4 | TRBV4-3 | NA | TGCGCCAGCAGCCAGGTTGACACATGGGGTGAAAAACTGTTTTTT | CASSQVDTWGEKLFF
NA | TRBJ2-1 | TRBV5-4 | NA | TGTGCCAGCAGCCCCGTCCTTTACAATGAGCAGTTCTTC | CASSPVLYNEQFF
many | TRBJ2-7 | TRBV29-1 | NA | TGCAGCGGAGTTTGGCCTGGCGAGCAGTACTTC | CSGVWPGEQYF
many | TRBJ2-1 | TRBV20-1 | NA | TGCAGTGCCCCCGCCTCTTCCTACAATGAGCAGTTCTTC | CSAPASSYNEQFF
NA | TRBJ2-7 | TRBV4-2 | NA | TGTGCCAGCAGCCAAGATCCCACAGTGTCCTACGAGCAGTACTTC | CASSQDPTVSYEQYF
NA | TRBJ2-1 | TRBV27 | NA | TGTGCCAGCAGTGGGGCAAACAGGTTCGCCGGCAATGAGCAGTTCTTC | CASSGANRFAGNEQFF
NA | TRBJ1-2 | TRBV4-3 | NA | TGCGCCAGCAGCCAGGGGGGACCGGGATTGAAACACGATGGCTACACCTTC | CASSQGGPGLKHDGYTF
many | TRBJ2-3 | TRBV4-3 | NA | TGCGCCAGCAGCCAAGAACAGGGTTGGACAGATACGCAGTATTTT | CASSQEQGWTDTQYF